A selection of T cell receptor beta chains follows, all from one sample in a study of T cell responses to AZD1222 COVID-19 vaccine. Generated by immunoSEQ multiplex PCR, the TCRdb table keeps only in-frame clones and is missing some. The table lists around 270,000 clones, 90% to 95% of them singletons. The specimen comprised peripheral blood, sampled 28 days after the second AZD1222 dose. The receptors come from an adult who received the AZD1222 COVID-19 vaccine. The CDR3 runs from the conserved cysteine through the conserved F or W. Each record gives: V gene, D gene, clone size, J gene, CDR3 DNA, CDR3 protein. The D gene is left open where the match is weak. Expanded clones are given a class, and other clones once, few, many or no size at all.

TRBV6-2/TRBV6-3	.	.	TRBJ2-2	TGTGCCAGCAGTTACCTAAGGGATCATACCGGGGAGCTGTTTTTT	CASSYLRDHTGELFF
TRBV5-1	.	.	TRBJ2-4	TGCGCCAGCTCTTTGGGGGTTCAAAACATTCAGTACTTC	CASSLGVQNIQYF
TRBV7-3	TRBD2	.	TRBJ2-3	TGTGCCAGCAGTCCCCGGGTAGCGGGGGGCACAGATACGCAGTATTTT	CASSPRVAGGTDTQYF
TRBV19	TRBD1	.	TRBJ1-5	TGTGCCAGTAGTTCCACAGGGGGCTCAGGGCAGCCCCAGCATTTT	CASSSTGGSGQPQHF
TRBV5-1	TRBD2	.	TRBJ2-3	TGCGCCAGCAGCCCCCCTAGCGGTCTCACAGATACGCAGTATTTT	CASSPPSGLTDTQYF
TRBV7-2	.	.	TRBJ1-1	TGTGCCAGCAGCATGAGCATGAACACTGAAGCTTTCTTT	CASSMSMNTEAFF
TRBV9	.	.	TRBJ1-5	TGTGCCAGCAATAAACAGGGTCCCCTCAATCAGCCCCAGCATTTT	CASNKQGPLNQPQHF
TRBV9	.	.	TRBJ1-1	TGTGCCAGCAGCGTAGTAACCTCAGGAGGTGAAGCTTTCTTT	CASSVVTSGGEAFF
TRBV6-5	.	few	TRBJ1-1	TGTGCCAGCAGTTACTCGAACACTGAAGCTTTCTTT	CASSYSNTEAFF
TRBV9	TRBD1	.	TRBJ2-1	TGTGCCAGCAACCCCTCGTGGGACAGGGGCCGTAACAATGAGCAGTTCTTC	CASNPSWDRGRNNEQFF
TRBV5-4	.	.	TRBJ2-1	TGTGCCAGCAGCTTGTACGCGGCTGATGAGCAGTTCTTC	CASSLYAADEQFF
TRBV7-9	.	.	TRBJ2-1	TGTGCCAGCACCCCCCGCAATGAGCAGTTCTTC	CASTPRNEQFF
TRBV2	TRBD1	once	TRBJ1-1	TGTGCCAGCAGTAGGGACAGGGATGCTGAAGCTTTCTTT	CASSRDRDAEAFF
TRBV7-2	.	.	TRBJ2-7	TGTGCCAGCAGCTTAGACGTTGGACATCCCTACGAGCAGTACTTC	CASSLDVGHPYEQYF
TRBV9	.	.	TRBJ2-7	TGTGCCAGCAGCGTAGCTACTTACGAGCAGTACTTC	CASSVATYEQYF
TRBV27	TRBD2	.	TRBJ2-1	TGTGCCAGCAGTGGGTCCGGGACTAGTGGTGCGTGGCAGTTCTTC	CASSGSGTSGAWQFF
TRBV28	.	once	TRBJ2-6	TGTGCCAGCAGTTTCGGGGCAGGGAGGTCTGGGGCCAACGTCCTGACTTTC	CASSFGAGRSGANVLTF
TRBV19	.	once	TRBJ2-3	TGTGCCAGTAGTATAGGGCAGGCGGAAGATACGCAGTATTTT	CASSIGQAEDTQYF
TRBV5-1	.	.	TRBJ2-2	TGCGCCAGCAGCTTGCAGGGAGGAGGGACCGGGGAGCTGTTTTTT	CASSLQGGGTGELFF
TRBV2	.	.	TRBJ1-5	TGTGCCAGCAGTGAACAGGGGCTGGGCAATCAGCCCCAGCATTTT	CASSEQGLGNQPQHF
TRBV18	.	.	TRBJ2-5	TGTGCCAGCTCCCCGGACGGGGGTTGGCTCCAGTACTTC	CASSPDGGWLQYF
TRBV10-2	.	.	TRBJ2-7	TGCGCCACCATGATAAAGGGACTTAGGTACGAGCAGTACTTC	CATMIKGLRYEQYF
TRBV9	.	.	TRBJ2-1	TGTGCCAGCAGCGCTTCGGGTGAGGATGAGCAGTTCTTC	CASSASGEDEQFF
TRBV19	TRBD2	.	TRBJ2-2	TGTGCCAGTAGTACCCTCGGGACTAGCACCGGGGAGCTGTTTTTT	CASSTLGTSTGELFF
TRBV2	.	.	TRBJ2-7	TGTGCCAGCAGTGGTGACCTTAGCTCCTACGAGCAGTACTTC	CASSGDLSSYEQYF
TRBV28	.	.	TRBJ2-6	TGTGCCAGCAGTCCCCCAGCCTCTGGGGCCAACGTCCTGACTTTC	CASSPPASGANVLTF
TRBV20-1	.	.	TRBJ1-5	TGCAGTGCTAGTAGTAGGGGTCAGCCCCAGCATTTT	CSASSRGQPQHF
TRBV6-2/TRBV6-3	TRBD2	few	TRBJ2-3	TGTGCCAGCAGTTACCGCGGGAGCTACACAGATACGCAGTATTTT	CASSYRGSYTDTQYF
TRBV21-1	.	.	TRBJ1-6	TGTGCCAGCAGCAATGGCCTCGGCGGGAGGAATTCACCCCTCCACTTT	CASSNGLGGRNSPLHF
TRBV6-6	TRBD1	.	TRBJ2-7	TGTGCCAGCAGTACACCGGGACAGGGAGTCGAGCAGTACTTC	CASSTPGQGVEQYF
TRBV9	TRBD2	.	TRBJ2-1	TGTGCCAGCAGCGTAGGAGCCGGGGGGGCTGGCAATGAGCAGTTCTTC	CASSVGAGGAGNEQFF
TRBV7-3	TRBD2	.	TRBJ2-7	TGTGCCAGCAGCCCGGGCCTAGCGGGCTCCTACGAGCAGTACTTC	CASSPGLAGSYEQYF
TRBV12-3/TRBV12-4	TRBD1	.	TRBJ1-2	TGTGCCAGCAGCCCGACAGGGTCCTATGGCTACACCTTC	CASSPTGSYGYTF
TRBV5-4	TRBD1	.	TRBJ2-3	TGTGCCAGCAGCCCGGACAGGGCGGCAGATACGCAGTATTTT	CASSPDRAADTQYF
TRBV4-1	TRBD1	.	TRBJ2-2	TGCGCCAGCAGCCAGGGGTTTCTGGGACAGGGGGCATTTACCGGGGAGCTGTTTTTT	CASSQGFLGQGAFTGELFF
TRBV28	.	once	TRBJ1-5	TGTGCCAGCAGTACCCGGGGAATGGGCAATCAGCCCCAGCATTTT	CASSTRGMGNQPQHF
TRBV29-1	.	.	TRBJ1-5	TGCAGCGTTTCCCAGGGTCACAATCAGCCCCAGCATTTT	CSVSQGHNQPQHF
TRBV19	.	.	TRBJ1-2	TGTGCCAGTACCCCCCCAGGGTCAGGCGGCTACACCTTC	CASTPPGSGGYTF
TRBV2	.	.	TRBJ1-2	TGTGCCAGCAGTGACCAGGGTTCGAGCTATGGCTACACCTTC	CASSDQGSSYGYTF
TRBV2	.	.	TRBJ1-4	TGTGCCAGCAGTGAGGTTGTCAGGAATGAAAAACTGTTTTTT	CASSEVVRNEKLFF
TRBV5-1	TRBD2	.	TRBJ2-3	TGCGCCAGCAGCCCCCCGGGACTAGCTGAAACAGATACGCAGTATTTT	CASSPPGLAETDTQYF
TRBV24-1	TRBD2	.	TRBJ2-5	TGTGCCACCAGTAGTGGGAAGCGGGGGTCGGAGACCCAGTACTTC	CATSSGKRGSETQYF
TRBV18	TRBD2	.	TRBJ2-3	TGTGCCAGCTCCCCTGGACTAGGGGCAGATACGCAGTATTTT	CASSPGLGADTQYF
TRBV5-1	.	.	TRBJ2-1	TGCGCCAGCAGCGGCTTTATGGATGAGCAGTTCTTC	CASSGFMDEQFF
TRBV2	TRBD2	.	TRBJ2-4	TGTGCCAGCACCGAACTAGCGGGGGGGCGGGCCAAAAACATTCAGTACTTC	CASTELAGGRAKNIQYF
TRBV5-4	TRBD1	.	TRBJ1-4	TGTGCCAGCAGCGCGGGACAGTACTATGAAAAACTGTTTTTT	CASSAGQYYEKLFF
TRBV9	.	.	TRBJ2-5	TGTGCCAGCAGCGTAGTTGGGAGCCCCCCGGAGACCCAGTACTTC	CASSVVGSPPETQYF
TRBV2	TRBD2	few	TRBJ2-1	TGTGCCAGCAGTAGCGGGAGTGTCGGTGAGCAGTTCTTC	CASSSGSVGEQFF
TRBV14	.	.	TRBJ1-1	TGTGCCAGCAGCCCCACAAGGTCGAGGACTTTCTTT	CASSPTRSRTFF
TRBV21-1	.	.	TRBJ1-4	TGTGCCAGCAGTCCGGGACCTCTAGTAAAACTGTTTTTT	CASSPGPLVKLFF
TRBV6-1	.	.	TRBJ2-1	TGTGCCAGCAGTGAACTTCGGCGGTTCTTC	CASSELRRFF
TRBV6-5	.	.	TRBJ1-5	TGTGCCAGCCGGCGGGGTCGCAATCAGCCCCAGCATTTT	CASRRGRNQPQHF
TRBV28	.	.	TRBJ1-2	TGTGCCAGCAGTTTAGTCCAGGGGAACTATGGCTACACCTTC	CASSLVQGNYGYTF
TRBV25-1	TRBD2	.	TRBJ2-7	TGTGCCAGCAAACCGGGACTAGCGGGAGGACCCTACGAGCAGTACTTC	CASKPGLAGGPYEQYF
TRBV2	TRBD1	once	TRBJ2-7	TGTGCCAGCAGTACCGGGACAGGGGGCTACGAGCAGTACTTC	CASSTGTGGYEQYF
TRBV19	.	once	TRBJ1-5	TGTGCCAGTAGGGGCCGGGCACCCTATCAGCCCCAGCATTTT	CASRGRAPYQPQHF
TRBV24-1	.	.	TRBJ2-7	TGTGCCACCAGTGATTCTTGGGGACCTACCTACGAGCAGTACTTC	CATSDSWGPTYEQYF
TRBV28	TRBD1	.	TRBJ2-1	TGTGCCAGCTGGGACAGGGGATACAATGAGCAGTTCTTC	CASWDRGYNEQFF